This entry lists 30 T cell receptor beta chains sequenced from one sample in a study of long-term antiretroviral therapy in people with HIV. Version v3.0 of the immunoSEQ assay ran at survey level. The repertoire was sequenced with immunoSEQ multiplex PCR; TCRdb's copy has only in-frame clones and lacks some. This sample has about 33,000 clones, with about 96% found just once. Material: unsorted PBMCs, obtained roughly 6.4 years after starting antiretroviral therapy. The origin of the receptors is a man aged 25-45 years with HIV.

As for this clone: The junction differs from germline at one of its ends, possibly a read error. This chain links TRBV7-7 with TRBJ2-1; 8 bases line up with TRBD1. This CDR3 is 15 amino acids long. The germline gives CDR1 SSHAT, CDR2 FNYEAQ (reference sequence). CDR3 nucleotide sequence: TGTGCTAGCAGCCCGCAGGGGGCGGAGTACAATGAGCAGTTCTTC. It translates to CASSPQGAEYNEQFF.

The rearrangement joins TRBV6-5 to TRBJ1-5; no definite D call. Germline assignment: CDR1 MNHEY and CDR2 SVGAGI. The CDR3 length is 14 residues. The ends were cut back, 5 bases at V and 4 bases at J, with 12 bases in the middle. CDR3 sequence: CASSTSVRNQPQHF. The CDR3 DNA sequence: TGTGCCAGCAGTACGTCCGTGAGGAATCAGCCCCAGCATTTT.

CDR3 amino acids: CASSLEVRIRLEYF. For the CDR3, the DNA is TGTGCCAGCAGCTTGGAAGTCCGGATCAGATTGGAGTATTTT. The chain uses TRBV5-6 and TRBJ2-3; D unclear. V was pared by 0 bases and J by 13 bases, with 18 bases between. Germline lookup yields CDR1 SGHDT and CDR2 YYEEEE. The CDR3 has 14 residues. Drawing the rest from reference TRBV5-6 and TRBJ2-3, the complete variable domain is DAGVTQSPTHLIKTRGQQVTLRCSPKSGHDTVSWYQQALGQGPQFIFQYYEEEERQRGNFPDRFSGHQFPNYSSELNVNALLLGDSALYLCASSLEVRIRLEYFGPGTRLTVL.

Comments on this clone: The sample contains more than one DNA sequence encoding this CDR3. The chain combines TRBV7-3 with TRBJ2-7, with D tentatively TRBD2 (5 bases). Germline loops: CDR1 SGHTA, CDR2 FQGTGA. The CDR3 runs 13 residues. Trimming took 1 base from V and 2 from J, leaving 6 bases between them. The CDR3 loop is CASSLNGAYEQYF. CDR3 bases: TGTGCCAGCAGCTTAAACGGGGCCTACGAGCAGTACTTC.

This chain links TRBV6-1 with TRBJ1-3, with 7 bases that match TRBD1. Germline trimming cut 6 bases from V and 10 bases from J; bases unmatched to any gene: 15. In germline, CDR1 is MNHNS, CDR2 SASEGT. There are 15 residues in the CDR3. This chain's CDR3 is CASRDLDRVIRTIYF. CDR3 DNA sequence: TGTGCCAGCAGGGACCTAGACAGGGTTATCAGGACCATATATTTT.

This clone came up once. This chain links TRBV9 with TRBJ2-7; D is possibly TRBD2 (5 bases). Per germline, CDR1 SGDLS and CDR2 YYNGEE. Trimming removed 4 bases from V and 7 bases from J, with 24 bases in between. The CDR3 consists of 16 residues. This CDR3 is CASSSYTTSGRDEQYF. In DNA, the CDR3 is TGTGCCAGCAGCTCATATACTACTAGTGGACGAGATGAGCAGTACTTC.

This sequence joins TRBV18 and TRBJ1-5, with TRBD1 as a possible D gene (5 bases). The CDR3 is 14 amino acids. Germline values: CDR1 KGHSH, CDR2 LQKENI. Trimming removed 6 bases from V and 1 base from J, with 10 bases in between. The DNA for the CDR3 is TGTGCCAGCTCTCCGGACACCAGCAATCAGCCCCAGCATTTT. It encodes CASSPDTSNQPQHF.

V usage is TRBV10-3 and J usage is TRBJ1-6, with D unclear. Trimming shortened V by 8 bases and J by 10 bases, and 15 bases separated the two germline ends. The CDR3 length is 13 residues. CDR1 and CDR2 from the germline V gene are ENHRY and SYGVKD. The CDR3, as DNA: TGTGCCATCGCCAGCACAACAAAGTCACCCCTCCACTTT. Translating it yields CAIASTTKSPLHF.

This clone was found once. This rearrangement joins TRBV7-2 to TRBJ1-3; 10 bases are a match to TRBD1. The CDR3 runs to 18 residues. Germline-derived CDR1 and CDR2 are SGHTA and FQGNSA. The J segment lost 3 bases and the V segment lost 5 bases, leaving 13 bases of the junction unmatched. CDR3 sequence: CASSLHRQGASGGNTIYF. For the CDR3, the DNA is TGTGCCAGCAGCCTCCACCGACAGGGGGCAAGTGGTGGAAACACCATATATTTT.

The V call is TRBV7-9, the J call TRBJ2-1; 8 positions agree with TRBD2. Germline CDR1 reads SEHNR; CDR2 reads FQNEAQ (reference sequence). The CDR3 spans 14 residues. V was clipped by 5 bases and J by 8 bases; unmatched bases: 8. CDR3 sequence: CASSTRGGEHEQFF. The CDR3 nucleotides read TGTGCCAGCAGCACCCGGGGGGGGGAGCATGAGCAGTTCTTC.

The CDR3 is CASSHTGMHEQYF. The CDR3 DNA reads TGCGCCAGCAGCCACACAGGGATGCACGAGCAGTACTTC. The V gene is TRBV4-3, the J gene TRBJ2-7, with D possibly TRBD1 on 6 matching bases. Deletions cut 3 bases from V and 5 bases from J, with 11 bases between. Germline V gene lookup returns CDR1 LGHNA and CDR2 YSLEER. The CDR3 is made up of 13 amino acids.

This clone was seen only once. The chain recombines TRBV21-1 with TRBJ1-6; no check of the table's D call, TRBD1, against the DNA was made. TRBV21-1 is listed as a pseudogene. The CDR3 consists of 16 residues. In DNA form, the CDR3 reads TGTGCCAGCAGCCAGGCCGACCCTGGGTTGCTTTCACCCCTCCACTTT. The encoded protein is CASSQADPGLLSPLHF.

This rearrangement joins TRBV2 to TRBJ1-5, with TRBD1 identical over 8 bases. Germline CDR1 reads SNHLY; CDR2 reads FYNNEI. Germline trimming cut 7 bases from V and 5 bases from J; bases unmatched to any gene: 4. The CDR3 covers 13 residues. CDR3: CASTDRVDQPQHF. The CDR3 nucleotides are TGTGCCAGCACGGACAGGGTAGATCAGCCCCAGCATTTT.

This chain joins TRBV4-1 and TRBJ1-3; no definite D call. Between the trimmed V and J ends, which lost 4 bases and 3 bases, there was a span of 13 bases. CDR3 length equals 15 residues. Germline values: CDR1 MGHRA, CDR2 YSYEKL. CDR3 sequence (DNA): TGCGCCAGCAGCCTCATCAACGGGTTTGGAAACACCATATATTTT. It encodes CASSLINGFGNTIYF.

The CDR3 sequence: CASSIVRVMGTKNIQYF. The CDR3 DNA reads as TGTGCCAGTAGTATAGTTCGTGTCATGGGAACCAAAAACATTCAGTACTTC. This chain links TRBV19 with TRBJ2-4; no firm D call. The CDR3 has 17 amino acids. V was pared by 1 base and J by 2 bases, with 15 bases between. Germline V lookup: CDR1 LNHDA, CDR2 SQIVND (reference sequence).

Only one count was recorded for this clone. The chain joins TRBV19 to TRBJ1-1; no definite D call. Germline CDR1 and CDR2: LNHDA and SQIVND (reference sequence). Trimming took off 3 bases at V and 3 bases at J, with 5 bases between the two ends. The CDR3 is 12 amino acids. The CDR3 sequence: CASSIYDTEAFF. CDR3 DNA sequence: TGTGCCAGTAGTATTTACGACACTGAAGCTTTCTTT.

The V gene is TRBV10-3, the J gene TRBJ2-2; possibly TRBD2 for D (6 bases). The germline V gene encodes CDR1 ENHRY and CDR2 SYGVKD. Trimming cost V 7 bases and J 5 bases, with 17 bases left between them. The CDR3 is 15 residues long. The CDR3 DNA is TGTGCCATCACCGGGGCGGGACCAGAAACCGGGGAGCTGTTTTTT. Protein product: CAITGAGPETGELFF.

The chain carries TRBV10-3 and TRBJ2-7, with D perhaps matching TRBD1 or TRBD2 (5 bases each). This CDR3 spans 13 amino acids. Looked up from germline, CDR1 is ENHRY and CDR2 is SYGVKD. Trimming cost V 10 bases and J 1 base, with 14 bases left between them. DNA of the CDR3: TGTGCCAGCTCTATCGAGGGGTCCTACGAGCAGTACTTC. Translated, it gives CASSIEGSYEQYF.

The chain employs TRBV7-2 and TRBJ2-7; 7 nucleotides line up with TRBD2. With V trimmed by 1 base and J by 2 bases, 14 bases remained unmatched. Germline lookup yields CDR1 SGHTA and CDR2 FQGNSA. This CDR3 has 18 amino acids. CDR3 sequence reads: CASSLVASAAGSTYEQYF. In DNA form, the CDR3 reads TGTGCCAGCAGCTTAGTGGCGTCTGCAGCGGGGTCTACCTACGAGCAGTACTTC.

The genes are TRBV7-3 and TRBJ2-5; D call uncertain. The CDR3 consists of 10 residues. Trimming left V 2 bases short and J 7 bases short, with 2 bases between. CDR1 SGHTA and CDR2 FQGTGA come from the germline V gene. The CDR3: CASSLATQYF. CDR3 DNA sequence: TGTGCCAGCAGCTTAGCGACCCAGTACTTC. The full variable domain, rest sourced from reference TRBV7-3 and TRBJ2-5, is GAGVSQTPSNKVTEKGKYVELRCDPISGHTALYWYRQSLGQGPEFLIYFQGTGAADDSGLPNDRFFAVRPEGSVSTLKIQRTERGDSAVYLCASSLATQYFGPGTRLLVL.

This chain joins TRBV21-1 and TRBJ2-3; the DNA was not used to check the table's D call, TRBD1. TRBV21-1 is classified as a pseudogene. This CDR3 spans 15 amino acids. The CDR3, as DNA: TGTGCCAGCAGCAGGGGACACCCTAGCACAGATACGCAGTATTTT. It yields the protein CASSRGHPSTDTQYF.

The chain joins TRBV19 to TRBJ1-1; 8 bases agree with TRBD1. Germline assignment: CDR1 LNHDA and CDR2 SQIVND (reference sequence). Trimming cost V 5 bases and J 2 bases; bases outside gene matches: 4. There are 14 residues in the CDR3. Written as DNA, the CDR3 is TGTGCCAGTAGTCAACAGGGGGTTAACACTGAAGCTTTCTTT. Its translation: CASSQQGVNTEAFF.

J is TRBJ2-7 and V is TRBV2, with a weak D call TRBD1 (5 bases). The V and J ends lost 4 bases and 0 bases respectively, with 16 bases between them. Germline CDR1 and CDR2: SNHLY and FYNNEI. This CDR3 is 16 amino acids long. This CDR3 reads CASSANHRQSSYEQYF. The CDR3 DNA is TGTGCCAGCAGTGCGAATCACAGGCAGAGCTCCTACGAGCAGTACTTC. Based on the CDR3 plus reference TRBV2 and TRBJ2-7, the full variable domain is EPEVTQTPSHQVTQMGQEVILRCVPISNHLYFYWYRQILGQKVEFLVSFYNNEISEKSEIFDDQFSVERPDGSNFTLKIRSTKLEDSAMYFCASSANHRQSSYEQYFGPGTRLTVT.

V usage is TRBV19 and J usage is TRBJ1-3; D gene uncertain. Trimming took 5 bases from V and 1 from J, leaving 12 bases between them. Germline V gene data show CDR1 as LNHDA and CDR2 as SQIVND (reference sequence). The CDR3 is made up of 15 amino acids. CDR3 DNA: TGTGCCAGTAGTCCATCCAGAGAATCTGGAAACACCATATATTTT. It codes for CASSPSRESGNTIYF.

The V call is TRBV4-2, the J call TRBJ1-1; D not resolved. The germline V gene encodes CDR1 LGHNA and CDR2 YNFKEQ. Trimming left V 1 base short and J 0 bases short, with 15 bases between. CDR3 length equals 17 residues. The CDR3 here is CASSQVAGPIMNTEAFF. CDR3 DNA sequence: TGTGCCAGCAGCCAAGTCGCCGGACCCATTATGAACACTGAAGCTTTCTTT.

This clone was picked up one time. V is TRBV19 and J is TRBJ2-7; D perhaps matches TRBD1 (5 bases). CDR1 and CDR2 (germline): LNHDA, SQIVND (reference sequence). CDR3 length: 13 amino acids. Trimming left V 6 bases short and J 0 bases short, with 9 bases between. The CDR3 region is CASRRTSSYEQYF. In DNA, the CDR3 is TGTGCCAGTAGGAGGACAAGCTCCTACGAGCAGTACTTC.

V usage is TRBV6-5 and J usage is TRBJ2-3; D may be TRBD1 or TRBD2 (6 bases each). V was trimmed by 4 bases and J by 6 bases, leaving 11 bases between them. CDR3 length: 13 amino acids. Germline V CDR1 and CDR2: MNHEY, SVGAGI. The CDR3 coding sequence is TGTGCCAGCAGTTTTGGGGGGCTGGATACGCAGTATTTT. Translation gives CASSFGGLDTQYF.

J is TRBJ1-2 and V is TRBV7-9, with D tentatively TRBD1 (6 bases). CDR3 length: 13 residues. The germline V gene has CDR1 SEHNR and CDR2 FQNEAQ (reference sequence). V was shortened by 2 bases and J by 3 bases, with 7 bases between the two germline ends. The chain's CDR3 is CASSLPGDYGYTF. The CDR3 coding sequence is TGTGCCAGCAGCTTACCAGGGGACTATGGCTACACCTTC.

This sequence joins TRBV5-1 and TRBJ2-7; 10 bases agree with TRBD2. Germline CDR1 reads SGHRS; CDR2 reads YFSETQ. V was clipped by 2 bases and J by 3 bases; unmatched bases: 2. This CDR3 is 14 amino acids long. The CDR3 region is CASSFSGGVYEQYF. In DNA, the CDR3 is TGCGCCAGCAGCTTCAGCGGGGGGGTCTACGAGCAGTACTTC. Full variable domain (remainder filled in from reference TRBV5-1 and TRBJ2-7): KAGVTQTPRYLIKTRGQQVTLSCSPISGHRSVSWYQQTPGQGLQFLFEYFSETQRNKGNFPGRFSGRQFSNSRSEMNVSTLELGDSALYLCASSFSGGVYEQYFGPGTRLTVT.

This chain connects TRBV11-2 to TRBJ2-7, with 8 bases that match TRBD1. Germline loops: CDR1 SGHAT, CDR2 FQNNGV. V dropped 4 bases and J dropped 5; count of bases not matched to a gene: 10. The CDR3 is 15 amino acids. CDR3 in DNA: TGTGCCAGCAGCTCGTGGACAGGGACGGGCCACGAGCAGTACTTC. This translates into CASSSWTGTGHEQYF.